This T cell receptor (beta chain) stems from a study of blood T cell repertoires in COVID-19. Across the study: The United States, Italy and Spain were the sources of the acute and convalescent COVID-19 samples. PBMCs, B-cell-depleted T cells, or T cells were the source of the cDNA or gDNA that made up the material.

Methods used by the authors: Using reference gene primer amplification, nucleated cell counts were estimated. Generated by immunoSEQ multiplex PCR, the TCRdb table keeps only in-frame clones and is missing some. D and trimming were read from the DNA, whereas the V and J calls and clone size are those reported in that table. Of about 240,000 clones listed, 85% to 90% are singletons. Per the germline V gene, CDR1 is SGDLS and CDR2 is YYNGEE. This CDR3 region has 15 residues. V lost 1 base and J 0 bases, leaving 8 bases between the germline ends. The sequencing sample was made of peripheral blood. The receptor was isolated from a man aged 60 to 69 with acute or convalescent COVID-19. V is TRBV9 and J is TRBJ2-1; a weak D match, TRBD1 (6 bases). In DNA, the CDR3 is TGTGCCAGCAGCGTACAGGGGAACTCCTACAATGAGCAGTTCTTC. This translates into CASSVQGNSYNEQFF.